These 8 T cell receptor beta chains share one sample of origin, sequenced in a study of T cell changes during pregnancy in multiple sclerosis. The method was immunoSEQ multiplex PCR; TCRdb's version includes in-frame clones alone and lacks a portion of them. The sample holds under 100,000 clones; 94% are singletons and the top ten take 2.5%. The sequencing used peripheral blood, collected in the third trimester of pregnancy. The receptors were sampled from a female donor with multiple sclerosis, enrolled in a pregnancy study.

Here the CDR3 DNA reads TGTGCCAGCAGCTTAGATCTAATAGGGGGGGGGCACGGTGAGCAGTTCTTC. Translating gives CASSLDLIGGGHGEQFF. This sequence joins TRBV11-2 and TRBJ2-1, with D tentatively TRBD2 (7 bases). This CDR3 is built from 17 residues. Germline lookup yields CDR1 SGHAT and CDR2 FQNNGV. Trimming took off 0 bases at V and 9 bases at J, with 21 bases between the two ends. Filled out from reference TRBV11-2 and TRBJ2-1, the complete variable domain reads EAGVAQSPRYKIIEKRQSVAFWCNPISGHATLYWYQQILGQGPKLLIQFQNNGVVDDSQLPKDRFSAERLKGVDSTLKIQPAKLEDSAVYLCASSLDLIGGGHGEQFFGPGTRLTVL.

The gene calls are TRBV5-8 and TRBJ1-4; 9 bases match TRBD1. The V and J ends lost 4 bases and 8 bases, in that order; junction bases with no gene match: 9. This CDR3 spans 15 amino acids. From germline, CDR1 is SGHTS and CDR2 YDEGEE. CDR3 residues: CASSIPGQGNEKLFF. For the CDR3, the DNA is TGTGCCAGCAGCATCCCGGGACAGGGAAACGAAAAACTGTTTTTT.

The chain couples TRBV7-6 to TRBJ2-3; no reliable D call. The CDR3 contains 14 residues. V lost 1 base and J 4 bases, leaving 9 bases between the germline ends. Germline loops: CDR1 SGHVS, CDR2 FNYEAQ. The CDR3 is CASSLERNSDTQYF. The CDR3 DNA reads TGTGCCAGCAGCTTAGAACGAAACTCAGATACGCAGTATTTT.

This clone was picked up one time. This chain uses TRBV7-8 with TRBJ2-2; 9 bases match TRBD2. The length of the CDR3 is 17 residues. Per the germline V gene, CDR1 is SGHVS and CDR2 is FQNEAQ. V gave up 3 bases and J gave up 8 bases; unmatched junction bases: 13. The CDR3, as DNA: TGTGCCAGCAGCTTGCGGCTAGCGGGGACCCCTGGGGGGGAGCTGTTTTTT. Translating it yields CASSLRLAGTPGGELFF.

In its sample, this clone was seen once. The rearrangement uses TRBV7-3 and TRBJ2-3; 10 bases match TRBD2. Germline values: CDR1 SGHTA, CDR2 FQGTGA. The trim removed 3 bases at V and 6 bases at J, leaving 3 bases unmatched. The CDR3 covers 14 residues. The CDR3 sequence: CASSFSGGTDTQYF. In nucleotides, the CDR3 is TGTGCCAGCAGCTTTAGCGGGGGGACTGATACGCAGTATTTT.

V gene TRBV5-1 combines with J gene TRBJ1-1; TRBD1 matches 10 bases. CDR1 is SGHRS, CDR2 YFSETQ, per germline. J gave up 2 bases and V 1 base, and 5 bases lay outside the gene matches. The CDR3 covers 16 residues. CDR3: CASSLKGTGANTEAFF. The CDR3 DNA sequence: TGCGCCAGCAGCTTGAAAGGGACAGGGGCCAACACTGAAGCTTTCTTT.

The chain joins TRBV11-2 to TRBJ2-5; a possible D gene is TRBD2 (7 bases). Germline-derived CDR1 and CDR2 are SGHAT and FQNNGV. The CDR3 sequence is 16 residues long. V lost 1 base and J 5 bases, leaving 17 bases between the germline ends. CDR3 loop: CASSLVAGATWETQYF. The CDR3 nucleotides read TGTGCCAGCAGCTTAGTGGCGGGGGCAACATGGGAGACCCAGTACTTC.

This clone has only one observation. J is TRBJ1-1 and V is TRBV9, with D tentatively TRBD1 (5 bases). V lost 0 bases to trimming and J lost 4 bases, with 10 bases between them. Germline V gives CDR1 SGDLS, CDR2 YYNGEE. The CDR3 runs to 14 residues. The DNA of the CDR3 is TGTGCCAGCAGCGTAGAGGGGAGGAGCACTGAAGCTTTCTTT. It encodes CASSVEGRSTEAFF.